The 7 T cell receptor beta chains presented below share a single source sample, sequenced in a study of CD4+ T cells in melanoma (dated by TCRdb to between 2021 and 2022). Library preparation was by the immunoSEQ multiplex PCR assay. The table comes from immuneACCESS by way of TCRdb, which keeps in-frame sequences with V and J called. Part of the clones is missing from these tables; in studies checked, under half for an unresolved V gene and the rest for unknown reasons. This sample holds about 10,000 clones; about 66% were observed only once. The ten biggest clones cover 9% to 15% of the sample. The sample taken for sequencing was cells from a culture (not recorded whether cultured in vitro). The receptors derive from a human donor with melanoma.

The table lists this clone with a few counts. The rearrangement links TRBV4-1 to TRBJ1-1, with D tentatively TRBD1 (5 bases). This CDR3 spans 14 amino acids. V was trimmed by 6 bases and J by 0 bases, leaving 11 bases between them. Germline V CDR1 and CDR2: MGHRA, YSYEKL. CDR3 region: CASSSGRLNTEAFF. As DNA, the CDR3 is TGCGCCAGCAGTTCAGGGAGGTTGAACACTGAAGCTTTCTTT.

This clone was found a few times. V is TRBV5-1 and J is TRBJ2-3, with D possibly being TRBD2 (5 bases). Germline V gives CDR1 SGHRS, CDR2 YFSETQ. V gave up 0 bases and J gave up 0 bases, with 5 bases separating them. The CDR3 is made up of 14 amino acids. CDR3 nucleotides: TGCGCCAGCAGCTTGGGGACTAGCACAGATACGCAGTATTTT. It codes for CASSLGTSTDTQYF.

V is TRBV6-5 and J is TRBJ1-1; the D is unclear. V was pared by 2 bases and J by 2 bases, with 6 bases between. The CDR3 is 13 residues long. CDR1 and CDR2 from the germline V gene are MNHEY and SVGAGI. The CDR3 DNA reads TGTGCCAGCAGTTACGTTTCAAACACTGAAGCTTTCTTT. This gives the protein CASSYVSNTEAFF.

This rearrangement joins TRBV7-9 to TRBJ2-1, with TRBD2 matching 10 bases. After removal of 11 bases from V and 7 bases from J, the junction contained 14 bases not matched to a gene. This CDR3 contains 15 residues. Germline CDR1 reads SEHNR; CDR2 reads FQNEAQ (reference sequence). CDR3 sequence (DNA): TGTGCCGGGACGGGGAGCGGGGGGGCTATGAATGAGCAGTTCTTC. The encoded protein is CAGTGSGGAMNEQFF.

CDR3 region: CATRRSSSGVEKLFF. CDR3 bases: TGTGCCACCAGACGATCGAGCAGTGGAGTTGAAAAACTGTTTTTT. The rearrangement uses TRBV15 and TRBJ1-4; D is undetermined. The CDR3 contains 15 residues. V lost 6 bases and J lost 7, with 18 bases in between. CDR1 LNHNV and CDR2 YYDKDF come from the germline V gene (reference sequence).

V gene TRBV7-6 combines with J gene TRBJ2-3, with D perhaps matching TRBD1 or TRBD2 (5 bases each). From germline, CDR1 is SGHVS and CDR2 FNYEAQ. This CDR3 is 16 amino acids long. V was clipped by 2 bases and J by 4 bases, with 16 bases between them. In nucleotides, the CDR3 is TGTGCCAGCAGCTTACAGGGACGGTCCCAAGCAGATACGCAGTATTTT. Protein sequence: CASSLQGRSQADTQYF.

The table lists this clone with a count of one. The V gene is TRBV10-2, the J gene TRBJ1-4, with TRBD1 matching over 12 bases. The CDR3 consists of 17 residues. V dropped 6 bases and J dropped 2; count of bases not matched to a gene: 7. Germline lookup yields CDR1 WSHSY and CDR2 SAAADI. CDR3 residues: CASSERDRGLTNEKLFF. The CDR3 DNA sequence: TGCGCCAGCAGCGAACGGGACAGGGGGCTGACTAATGAAAAACTGTTTTTT.